This T cell receptor (beta chain) was profiled in a study of T-cell memory formation after mild COVID-19. Background on the study: In these data, TCR clusters were largely donor specific. Overall study findings and caveats: Cross-reactive memory appears to have joined, as suggested by some responding clones showing up in pre-infection memory. Contracting clones, day 15 to 85, had balanced CD4/CD8, and later expanders favored CD4+.

Constant-segment-primed 5'RACE gave TCR alpha and TCR beta cDNA libraries with sample barcodes and UMIs. One entry per CDR3 protein results from TCRdb running MiXCR on the 5' RACE reads. The sample lists hundreds of thousands of distinct CDR3 sequences; under 30% were seen once. Note on this clonotype: The antigen is not known.

The CDR3 sequence is 16 residues long. The V gene lost 2 bases and the J gene lost 1 base, with 17 bases spanning the gap. CDR1 is DFQATT and CDR2 is SNEGSKA in the germline V gene (reference sequence). Input material: PBMCs or a T cell subset sorted from them (not recorded which). This receptor was taken from an adult woman who had mild COVID-19 (a few samples of this study predate the infection). Cell type and time point are not known. The V gene is TRBV20-1, the J gene TRBJ2-5, with D tentatively TRBD1 (6 bases). The CDR3 region is CSARLYRASSQETQYF. In DNA, the CDR3 is TGCAGTGCTAGACTTTACAGGGCCTCCTCCCAAGAGACCCAGTACTTC.